One sample yielded the 8 T cell receptor beta chains listed below, sequenced in a study of T cell responses to AZD1222 COVID-19 vaccine. Libraries were prepared by immunoSEQ multiplex PCR; TCRdb keeps only in-frame clonotypes and omits some of them. The sample comprises 150,000 or so clones, around 89% of which are singletons, and around 15% rests with the top ten. The source was peripheral blood, collected on day 0 of AZD1222 vaccination. The receptors here all came from an adult in good health.

Here the CDR3 reads CASSSGQVTSPLHF. DNA for the CDR3: TGTGCCAGCTCATCGGGACAGGTCACTTCACCCCTCCACTTT. The chain carries TRBV18 and TRBJ1-6, with 8 bases lining up with TRBD1. The CDR3 runs to 14 residues. V dropped 5 bases and J dropped 9; count of bases not matched to a gene: 6. Germline V gene sequence: CDR1 KGHSH, CDR2 LQKENI.

J is TRBJ2-3 and V is TRBV5-1, with TRBD2 matching over 10 bases. CDR1 and CDR2 from the germline V gene are SGHRS and YFSETQ. V shed 6 bases and J 6 bases; nucleotides not matched to a gene: 10. The CDR3 has 15 residues. CDR3 DNA sequence: TGCGCCAGCACCATCCTAGCGGGGGAGAGTGATACGCAGTATTTT. Translated: CASTILAGESDTQYF. Complete variable domain (other parts from reference TRBV5-1 and TRBJ2-3): KAGVTQTPRYLIKTRGQQVTLSCSPISGHRSVSWYQQTPGQGLQFLFEYFSETQRNKGNFPGRFSGRQFSNSRSEMNVSTLELGDSALYLCASTILAGESDTQYFGPGTRLTVL.

The chain recombines TRBV24-1 with TRBJ2-1; D is unresolved. Trimming left V 2 bases short and J 6 bases short, with 13 bases between. The CDR3 contains 15 residues. Germline V CDR1 and CDR2: KGHDR, SFDVKD. The CDR3 protein is CATSDSSRISNEQFF. The CDR3 DNA follows: TGTGCCACCAGTGATTCATCCCGGATAAGCAATGAGCAGTTCTTC.

The chain links TRBV27 to TRBJ2-3; D may be TRBD1 or TRBD2 (5 bases each). The CDR3 is 14 amino acids. CDR1 is MNHEY, CDR2 SMNVEV, per germline (reference sequence). V was trimmed by 10 bases and J by 0 bases, leaving 14 bases between them. This chain's CDR3 is CATQPWGSTDTQYF. The DNA for the CDR3 is TGTGCCACGCAACCTTGGGGGAGCACAGATACGCAGTATTTT.

CDR3 nucleotides: TGTGCCACCAGCAGATCCCCGGACCGCTATGGCTACACCTTC. Translation: CATSRSPDRYGYTF. The rearrangement joins TRBV15 to TRBJ1-2; no firm D call. V lost 2 bases, J lost 4 bases, and 11 bases lay in between. The CDR3 contains 14 residues. The germline V gene encodes CDR1 LNHNV and CDR2 YYDKDF (reference sequence).

The chain recombines TRBV2 with TRBJ2-2; D remains unclear. V lost 6 bases and J lost 1, with 3 bases in between. The CDR3 consists of 12 residues. Germline values: CDR1 SNHLY, CDR2 FYNNEI. The DNA of the CDR3 is TGTGCCAGCAGGATGAACACCGGGGAGCTGTTTTTT. Encoded protein: CASRMNTGELFF.

The rearrangement links TRBV30 to TRBJ2-3, with 7 bases that match TRBD2. Looked up from germline, CDR1 is GTSNPN and CDR2 is SVGIG (reference sequence). The CDR3 spans 12 residues. V gave up 4 bases and J gave up 6 bases; unmatched junction bases: 4. The CDR3 protein is CAWTNGGDTQYF. CDR3 in DNA: TGTGCCTGGACCAACGGGGGGGATACGCAGTATTTT. The complete variable domain, with remaining parts taken from reference TRBV30 and TRBJ2-3, reads SQTIHQWPATLVQPVGSPLSLECTVEGTSNPNLYWYRQAAGRGLQLLFYSVGIGQISSEVPQNLSASRPQDRQFILSSKKLLLSDSGFYLCAWTNGGDTQYFGPGTRLTVL.

This clone was picked up one time. This chain uses TRBV6-5 with TRBJ1-2; D might be TRBD1 (5 bases). This CDR3 region has 16 residues. V gave up 0 bases and J gave up 7 bases, with 18 bases separating them. Per the germline V gene, CDR1 is MNHEY and CDR2 is SVGAGI. The CDR3 DNA reads as TGTGCCAGCAGTTACTCTAGGGACCCACTCCATACTGGCTACACCTTC. Translated, it gives CASSYSRDPLHTGYTF.